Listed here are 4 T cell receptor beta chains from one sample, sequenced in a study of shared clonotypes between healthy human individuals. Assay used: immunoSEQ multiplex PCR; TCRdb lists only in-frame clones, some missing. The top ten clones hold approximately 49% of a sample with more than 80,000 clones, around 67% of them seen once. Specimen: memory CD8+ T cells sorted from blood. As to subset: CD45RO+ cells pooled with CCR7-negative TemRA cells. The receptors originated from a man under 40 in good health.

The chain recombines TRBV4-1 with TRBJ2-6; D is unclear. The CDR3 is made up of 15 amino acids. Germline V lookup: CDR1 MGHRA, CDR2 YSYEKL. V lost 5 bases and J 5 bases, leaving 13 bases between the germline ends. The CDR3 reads CASSSSQSRANVLTF. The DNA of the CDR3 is TGCGCCAGCAGCTCCTCACAAAGTCGGGCCAACGTCCTGACTTTC.

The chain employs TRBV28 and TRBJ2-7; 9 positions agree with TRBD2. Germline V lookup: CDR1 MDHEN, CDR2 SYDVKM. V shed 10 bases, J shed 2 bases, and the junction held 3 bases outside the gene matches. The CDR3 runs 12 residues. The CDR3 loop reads CAISGRTYEQYF. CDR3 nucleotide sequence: TGTGCCATTAGCGGGAGAACCTACGAGCAGTACTTC.

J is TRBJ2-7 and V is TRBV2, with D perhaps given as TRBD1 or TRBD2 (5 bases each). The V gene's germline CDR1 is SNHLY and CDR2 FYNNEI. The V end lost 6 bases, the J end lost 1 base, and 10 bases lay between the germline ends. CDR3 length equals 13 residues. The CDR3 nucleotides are TGTGCCAGCAGAGGGACCCTATCCTACGAGCAGTACTTC. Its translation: CASRGTLSYEQYF.

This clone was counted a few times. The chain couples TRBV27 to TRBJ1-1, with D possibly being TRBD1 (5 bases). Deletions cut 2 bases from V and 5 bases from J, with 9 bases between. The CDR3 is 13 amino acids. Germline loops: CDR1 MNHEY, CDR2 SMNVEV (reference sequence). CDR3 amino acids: CASSLGGWTEAFF. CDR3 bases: TGTGCCAGCAGTTTAGGGGGGTGGACTGAAGCTTTCTTT.